Included here is one T cell receptor beta chain sequence, with context. This entry is derived from a study of blood T cell repertoires in COVID-19. The participants were between about 18 and 90 years old and came from some 23 US areas. Each participant's cohort was designated according to participant-reported clinical history. The assay was immunoSEQ multiplex PCR, and TCRdb's table has in-frame clones only and misses some. The sample contains roughly 170,000 clones, around 78% of which appear only once. The germline gives CDR1 KGHSH, CDR2 LQKENI. V was shortened by 4 bases and J by 6 bases, with 15 bases between the two germline ends. This CDR3 has 14 amino acids.

The chain combines TRBV18 with TRBJ1-1, with D hard to call. Sequencing was performed on PBMCs or T cells enriched from blood (not recorded which). The sequence derives from a woman aged 45-60 years who had recovered from COVID-19. The CDR3 nucleotides read TGTGCCAGCTCACTACCACCGGTAGTTTCTGAAGCTTTCTTT. Protein sequence: CASSLPPVVSEAFF.